These T cell receptor beta chains were read from a single sample in a study of early T cells in non-severe SARS-CoV-2 infection. TCRdb passed the 5' RACE reads through MiXCR, listing each CDR3 protein once. The sample holds 100,000 to 150,000 distinct CDR3 sequences, about 15% seen once. The specimen was whole blood. These receptors were taken from an adult who was a healthcare worker with PCR-confirmed SARS-CoV-2 infection or an uninfected control (not recorded which). CDR3s include the opening cysteine and the closing phenylalanine or tryptophan. A D gene is named only where the DNA matches it firmly. Rows may omit the clone size; those that give it use once, few, many or a size class.

cdr3_length	v_call	j_call	d_call	clone_size	cdr3_aa	cdr3_nt
14	TRBV3-1	TRBJ2-1	TRBD2	once	CASSQEGLAGEQFF	TGTGCCAGCAGCCAAGAAGGCCTAGCGGGCGAGCAGTTCTTC
14	TRBV18	TRBJ2-1	TRBD2	.	CASSPAGGHNEQFF	TGTGCCAGCTCACCAGCGGGGGGGCACAATGAGCAGTTCTTC
17	TRBV27	TRBJ2-1	TRBD1	.	CASSQRQGVILTNEQFF	TGTGCCAGCAGCCAGAGACAGGGGGTTATACTGACGAATGAGCAGTTCTTC
14	TRBV5-1	TRBJ1-1	.	.	CASSLDGSPTEAFF	TGCGCCAGCAGCTTGGATGGGAGTCCTACTGAAGCTTTCTTT
15	TRBV20-1	TRBJ1-1	TRBD1	few	CSARETGGGSTEAFF	TGCAGTGCTAGGGAAACAGGGGGAGGGAGCACTGAAGCTTTCTTT
14	TRBV3-1	TRBJ2-1	.	few	CASHLGGAYNEQFF	TGTGCCAGCCATTTGGGCGGGGCCTACAATGAGCAGTTCTTC
13	TRBV19	TRBJ1-5	.	.	CASSRSANQPQHF	TGTGCCAGTAGTAGGTCAGCTAATCAGCCCCAGCATTTT
13	TRBV4-1	TRBJ1-5	.	.	CASRGKANQPQHF	TGCGCCAGCCGCGGCAAGGCAAATCAGCCCCAGCATTTT
12	TRBV27	TRBJ2-4	TRBD1	.	CASGDRVDIQYF	TGTGCCAGCGGGGACAGGGTTGACATTCAGTACTTC
14	TRBV7-8	TRBJ2-2	TRBD1	.	CASSRTGNTGELFF	TGTGCCAGCAGTCGGACAGGGAACACCGGGGAGCTGTTTTTT
14	TRBV10-2	TRBJ2-7	.	once	CASKAGLSSYEQYF	TGCGCCAGCAAGGCGGGGCTGAGCTCCTACGAGCAGTACTTC
18	TRBV7-8	TRBJ1-2	TRBD1	few	CASSFSFTGQPGADGYTF	TGTGCCAGCAGCTTCTCCTTCACGGGACAGCCCGGGGCAGATGGCTACACCTTC
15	TRBV7-9	TRBJ1-1	.	few	CASSPPKGMNTEAFF	TGTGCCAGCAGCCCTCCAAAGGGGATGAACACTGAAGCTTTCTTT
14	TRBV9	TRBJ2-1	TRBD2	.	CASSRGTSIGEQFF	TGTGCCAGCAGTCGAGGGACTAGCATCGGTGAGCAGTTCTTC
16	TRBV4-1	TRBJ1-3	TRBD1	.	CASSQNGQGVGNTIYF	TGCGCCAGCAGCCAGAATGGACAGGGGGTGGGAAACACCATATATTTT
16	TRBV6-5	TRBJ1-1	TRBD1	few	CASSARTGIMNTEAFF	TGTGCCAGCAGTGCCCGGACAGGGATTATGAACACTGAAGCTTTCTTT
14	TRBV6-5	TRBJ1-1	.	.	CASSPQGRYTEAFF	TGTGCCAGCAGTCCTCAGGGGAGATACACTGAAGCTTTCTTT
15	TRBV2	TRBJ2-1	TRBD2	few	CASIPSGASYNEQFF	TGTGCCAGCATCCCTAGCGGGGCGAGCTACAATGAGCAGTTCTTC
17	TRBV4-1	TRBJ2-3	.	many	CASSQGVWGEGTDTQYF	TGCGCCAGCAGCCAAGGGGTGTGGGGAGAGGGCACAGATACGCAGTATTTT
12	TRBV30	TRBJ1-2	.	.	CAWRGALYGYTF	TGTGCCTGGAGGGGGGCCCTCTATGGCTACACCTTC
15	TRBV18	TRBJ2-7	.	few	CASSPRGVTTEEQYF	TGTGCCAGCTCGCCCCGAGGGGTGACTACGGAGGAGCAGTACTTC
16	TRBV7-6	TRBJ2-3	.	few	CASSLAPVVVTDTQYF	TGTGCCAGCAGCTTAGCGCCTGTAGTAGTCACAGATACGCAGTATTTT
13	TRBV6-5	TRBJ1-5	.	.	CATRPGGNQPQHF	TGTGCCACCCGGCCCGGCGGCAATCAGCCCCAGCATTTT
15	TRBV20-1	TRBJ2-1	.	.	CSARAPSGPNNEQFF	TGCAGTGCTAGAGCCCCCAGCGGGCCTAACAATGAGCAGTTCTTC
13	TRBV20-1	TRBJ2-3	TRBD2	.	CSANGGGRDTQYF	TGCAGTGCTAACGGCGGGGGGAGAGATACGCAGTATTTT
14	TRBV9	TRBJ1-2	.	few	CASSPSRATDGYTF	TGTGCCAGCAGCCCCTCGAGGGCTACTGATGGCTACACCTTC